This T cell receptor (beta chain) was identified during a study of cytomegalovirus exposure and HLA in healthy donors. Worth noting for this clone: Its target is unknown.

Study results and caveats: By a later analysis, the bulk of CMV-associated TCR beta chains appeared HLA-restricted. TCR beta sequences reportedly predicted the HLA-A and HLA-B alleles of most subjects accurately.

The PCR used 60 Vbeta and 13 Jbeta primers. The table came from immunoSEQ multiplex PCR; TCRdb's copy has only in-frame clones and leaves some out. The sample holds about 140,000 clones, 84% seen once. This sequence was found in a boy aged 2 to 9 in good health and CMV-seronegative. Sequencing was performed on PBMCs.

The DNA for the CDR3 is TGTGCCAGCAGCGTGACATCCGGGACAGGTCCCCTAGCCAAAAACATTCAGTACTTC. Translation: CASSVTSGTGPLAKNIQYF. The chain combines TRBV5-6 with TRBJ2-4; 8 bases map to TRBD1. The germline gives CDR1 SGHDT, CDR2 YYEEEE. The CDR3 is 19 residues long. The junction had 15 bases not matched to a gene; V was cut back by 4 bases and J by 0 bases. The whole variable domain, filled in from reference TRBV5-6 and TRBJ2-4, reads DAGVTQSPTHLIKTRGQQVTLRCSPKSGHDTVSWYQQALGQGPQFIFQYYEEEERQRGNFPDRFSGHQFPNYSSELNVNALLLGDSALYLCASSVTSGTGPLAKNIQYFGAGTRLSVL.